These 9 T cell receptor beta chains came from one sample sequenced in a study of T cells in women clearing cervical HPV infection. TCRdb keeps only in-frame clones here, not all; method: immunoSEQ multiplex PCR. Seen in this sample are around 23,000 clones; the ten most common clones hold 5.4%. Sequencing used blood buffy coat. The receptors come from a woman aged 18 to 69 with a cervical HPV16 infection that either progressed to CIN3+ or cleared (not recorded which).

A remark on this clone: The missing CDR3 end, 3 residues past where the read stops, is filled in from the germline J gene. The chain links TRBV7-8 to TRBJ2-3; D call uncertain. The CDR3 length is 15 residues. The germline CDR1 and CDR2 sequences are SGHVS and FQNEAQ. CDR3 sequence reads: CASSLPPIPRETQYF. The CDR3 DNA, read in part, is TGTGCCAGCAGCTTACCGCCTATACCAAGAGAGACG.

Regarding this clone: The read is 3 residues too short to cover the CDR3 end, so that end is filled in from the germline J gene. The chain links TRBV13 to TRBJ1-3; D is unresolved. The CDR3 extends over 14 amino acids. V lost 9 bases and J 0 bases, leaving 12 bases between the germline ends. The germline CDR1 and CDR2 sequences are PRHDT and FYEKMQ (reference sequence). The DNA read from the CDR3 is TGTGCCAGTAGTCCCACAGACTCTGGAAACACC. Translation: CASSPTDSGNT. The complete CDR3 sequence is CASSPTDSGNTIYF.

As to this clone: The DNA ends 3 residues before the CDR3 does, and the rest of the CDR3 is filled in from the germline J gene. The V call is TRBV7-3, the J call TRBJ1-2; maybe TRBD1 (6 bases). V gave up 1 base and J gave up 6 bases, with 24 bases separating them. The CDR3 sequence is 18 residues long. CDR1 is SGHTA and CDR2 is FQGTGA in the germline V gene. The CDR3 bases that were read are TGTGCCAGCAGCTTAATGCCGGACAGTTCCTCTCCCGAAAATGGC. Amino acids: CASSLMPDSSSPENG. The CDR3 as a whole reads CASSLMPDSSSPENGYTF.

About this clone: The read ends 3 residues before the CDR3 terminus; that terminus is restored from the germline J gene. The chain is built from TRBV7-8 and TRBJ2-1, with TRBD2 matching over 8 bases. The CDR3 is 13 residues long. The V and J ends lost 8 bases and 7 bases, in that order; junction bases with no gene match: 7. The germline CDR1 and CDR2 sequences are SGHVS and FQNEAQ. The CDR3 is CASSGQRGNEQFF. The covered CDR3 bases are TGTGCCAGCTCCGGTCAGCGGGGGAATGAG.

As regards this clone: Read data end 3 residues before the CDR3 end; the end is taken from the germline J gene. The rearrangement links TRBV20-1 to TRBJ2-3; TRBD2 agrees at 10 bases. The germline V gene has CDR1 DFQATT and CDR2 SNEGSKA (reference sequence). With 3 bases clipped from V and 1 base from J, the junction kept 4 bases outside the gene matches. The CDR3 has 15 amino acids. Partial CDR3 DNA: TGCAGTGCTAGCGGCGGGACTAGCGGCACAGATACG. Residues: CSASGGTSGTDT. The CDR3 reads in full as CSASGGTSGTDTQYF.

To note about this clone: The sequence runs out 3 residues before the end of the CDR3; the remainder is reconstructed from the germline J gene. This sequence joins TRBV20-1 and TRBJ1-3; no clear D. Germline CDR1 DFQATT, CDR2 SNEGSKA (reference sequence). This CDR3 region has 14 residues. V was pared by 6 bases and J by 0 bases, with 12 bases between. CDR3 amino acids: CSALRHGSGNTIYF. The part of the CDR3 DNA that was read is TGCAGTGCCCTAAGACACGGCTCTGGAAACACC.

By frequency, this clone is medium-sized. The read finishes 3 residues shy of the CDR3 end, and the germline J gene is used to complete it. The chain uses TRBV18 and TRBJ2-4; possibly TRBD1 for D (6 bases). Germline V gives CDR1 KGHSH, CDR2 LQKENI. CDR3 length equals 20 residues. V lost 3 bases, J lost 0 bases, and 24 bases lay in between. The sequenced part of the CDR3 DNA is TGTGCCAGCTCACCCTTCTTTGCAGGGGTCCTCACGATAGCCAAAAACATT. It is translated as CASSPFFAGVLTIAKNI. The CDR3 in its entirety is CASSPFFAGVLTIAKNIQYF.

Details on this clone: Read data end 3 residues before the CDR3 end; the end is taken from the germline J gene. V usage is TRBV20-1 and J usage is TRBJ2-1; the match to TRBD1 covers 8 bases. Germline loops: CDR1 DFQATT, CDR2 SNEGSKA (reference sequence). The CDR3 is 15 amino acids. V was clipped by 3 bases and J by 2 bases; unmatched bases: 6. The part of the CDR3 DNA that was read is TGCAGTGCTAGCGGGCAGGGGGCCCCCTACAATGAG. Translation: CSASGQGAPYNE. The CDR3 as a whole reads CSASGQGAPYNEQFF.

With respect to this clone: The read ends 3 residues shy of where the CDR3 ends; the end is completed using the germline J gene. The chain carries TRBV19 and TRBJ2-3; D is perhaps TRBD1 (6 bases). Looked up from germline, CDR1 is LNHDA and CDR2 is SQIVND (reference sequence). There are 15 residues in the CDR3. The DNA read from the CDR3 is TGTGCCAGTAGTATCACCAGGGGCCTCCATCAGCCG. As protein: CASSITRGLHQP. The full CDR3 sequence reads CASSITRGLHQPQYF.